Presented here are 15 T cell receptor beta chains from one specimen sequenced in a study of shared clonotypes between healthy human individuals. Naive CD8 cells were CD45RO-negative, positively selected for CCR7, excluding terminally differentiated effector memory CD45RA+ cells. Generated by immunoSEQ multiplex PCR, the TCRdb table keeps only in-frame clones and is missing some. The sample gives roughly 2 million clones, just under 95% of which show up once; roughly 1.1% is in the top ten. Input material: naive CD8+ T cells sorted from blood. The receptors derive from a man aged 18 to 30 in good health.

The chain employs TRBV27 and TRBJ2-5; D possibly uses TRBD1 or TRBD2 (5 bases each). Germline values: CDR1 MNHEY, CDR2 SMNVEV (reference sequence). The V and J ends lost 4 bases and 5 bases respectively, with 14 bases between them. There are 14 residues in the CDR3. CDR3 in amino acids: CASSSEGPWETQYF. CDR3 coding DNA: TGTGCCAGCAGTTCAGAGGGGCCTTGGGAGACCCAGTACTTC.

The chain employs TRBV11-2 and TRBJ2-7; 8 bases match TRBD1. The CDR3 runs to 13 residues. The V gene end was trimmed by 5 bases and the J gene end by 5 bases; junction bases not matched to a gene: 5. Germline V gives CDR1 SGHAT, CDR2 FQNNGV. The CDR3 DNA sequence: TGTGCCAGCAGCGGACAGGGAAAGGACGAGCAGTACTTC. It yields the protein CASSGQGKDEQYF.

V and J are TRBV7-9 and TRBJ2-1; 7 bases match TRBD1. The V segment lost 5 bases and the J segment 12 bases; nucleotides outside the gene matches: 13. Germline CDR1 is SEHNR and CDR2 is FQNEAQ (reference sequence). This CDR3 spans 14 amino acids. DNA of the CDR3: TGTGCCAGCAGCGGGGACAGTCAAGAACCTGGGCAGTTCTTC. Translated: CASSGDSQEPGQFF.

The chain joins TRBV29-1 to TRBJ2-7; tentative D call: TRBD2 (6 bases). The CDR3 is made up of 14 amino acids. Trimming cost V 4 bases and J 2 bases, with 15 bases left between them. In germline, CDR1 is SQVTM, CDR2 ANQGSEA. The CDR3 spells CSVAEGLRAYEQYF. As DNA, the CDR3 is TGCAGCGTTGCGGAGGGGCTCAGGGCCTACGAGCAGTACTTC.

The CDR3 coding sequence is TGTGCCAGCAGCTTAGACGGATCTCCCATGAACACTGAAGCTTTCTTT. Amino acids: CASSLDGSPMNTEAFF. The chain recombines TRBV7-9 with TRBJ1-1; no definite D call. CDR3 size: 16 residues. Germline V lookup: CDR1 SEHNR, CDR2 FQNEAQ (reference sequence). Trimming took off 1 base at V and 0 bases at J, with 12 bases between the two ends.

Worth noting for this clone: The same CDR3 can be traced to other DNA sequences in this sample. The V gene is TRBV5-4, the J gene TRBJ1-2, with TRBD1 as a possible D gene (6 bases). The CDR3 sequence is 13 residues long. Trimming cost V 2 bases and J 6 bases, with 11 bases left between them. Germline V CDR1 and CDR2: SGHNT, YYREEE (reference sequence). CDR3 bases: TGTGCCAGCAGCTTTTCTGGGGGCGATGGCTACACCTTC. It specifies CASSFSGGDGYTF.

The chain carries TRBV6-5 and TRBJ2-3; D is possibly TRBD1 or TRBD2 (6 bases each). V lost 0 bases and J 5 bases, leaving 12 bases between the germline ends. Germline assignment: CDR1 MNHEY and CDR2 SVGAGI. The CDR3 runs 15 residues. The CDR3 DNA reads as TGTGCCAGCAGTTACTCCTGGGGGCGGGAAGATACGCAGTATTTT. Protein: CASSYSWGREDTQYF.

This clone has only a few counts. V and J are TRBV30 and TRBJ2-1; 13 bases fit TRBD2. Germline V lookup: CDR1 GTSNPN, CDR2 SVGIG (reference sequence). With V trimmed by 0 bases and J by 6 bases, 5 bases remained unmatched. This CDR3 comprises 16 residues. The CDR3, as DNA: TGTGCCTGGAGTGTCCTCGGACTAGCGGGAGCCAATGAGCAGTTCTTC. Translation: CAWSVLGLAGANEQFF.

The chain is built from TRBV7-9 and TRBJ2-3; 8 bases agree with TRBD2. Losses at the gene ends were 5 bases for V and 3 bases for J; bases not matched to a gene: 10. Germline V gene sequence: CDR1 SEHNR, CDR2 FQNEAQ (reference sequence). The CDR3 contains 16 residues. CDR3 in DNA: TGTGCCAGCAGCGAAGAACCGGGGGGGCTGACAGATACGCAGTATTTT. It translates to CASSEEPGGLTDTQYF.

CDR3 coding DNA: TGCAGCGTTGTGGGACAGGGGGCGTCGGAAGCTTTCTTT. It translates to CSVVGQGASEAFF. The V call is TRBV29-1, the J call TRBJ1-1; 12 bases match TRBD1. V lost 4 bases to trimming and J lost 8 bases; unmatched junction nucleotides: 5. The CDR3 covers 13 residues. Germline lookup yields CDR1 SQVTM and CDR2 ANQGSEA. Based on the CDR3 plus reference TRBV29-1 and TRBJ1-1, the full variable domain is SAVISQKPSRDICQRGTSLTIQCQVDSQVTMMFWYRQQPGQSLTLIATANQGSEATYESGFVIDKFPISRPNLTFSTLTVSNMSPEDSSIYLCSVVGQGASEAFFGQGTRLTVV.

The rearrangement joins TRBV28 to TRBJ2-7; the match to TRBD2 covers 15 bases. The germline CDR1 and CDR2 sequences are MDHEN and SYDVKM. Germline trimming cut 4 bases from V and 9 bases from J; bases unmatched to any gene: 7. The CDR3 totals 15 residues. The CDR3 coding sequence is TGTGCCAGCAGTTGGGGACTAGCGGGGGGTGTCGCGCAGTACTTC. Encoded protein: CASSWGLAGGVAQYF. The entire variable domain, with the rest obtained from reference TRBV28 and TRBJ2-7, is as follows: DVKVTQSSRYLVKRTGEKVFLECVQDMDHENMFWYRQDPGLGLRLIYFSYDVKMKEKGDIPEGYSVSREKKERFSLILESASTNQTSMYLCASSWGLAGGVAQYFGPGTRLTVT.

This clone was counted between two and nine times. The chain joins TRBV6-5 to TRBJ2-7; D is unresolved. Germline values: CDR1 MNHEY, CDR2 SVGAGI. The V and J ends lost 0 bases and 5 bases respectively, with 11 bases between them. The CDR3 runs to 14 residues. The CDR3 region is CASSYSEGPDEQYF. The CDR3 coding sequence is TGTGCCAGCAGTTACTCGGAAGGGCCCGACGAGCAGTACTTC.

This sequence joins TRBV2 and TRBJ2-1; D unclear. The CDR3 is 14 residues long. CDR1 is SNHLY and CDR2 is FYNNEI in the germline V gene. V gave up 2 bases and J gave up 9 bases, with 14 bases separating them. The CDR3 spells CASSETQDVSEQFF. CDR3 sequence (DNA): TGTGCCAGCAGTGAAACTCAGGACGTTAGTGAGCAGTTCTTC.

The chain joins TRBV18 to TRBJ2-7, with TRBD2 matching 7 bases. V shed 3 bases and J 7 bases; nucleotides not matched to a gene: 3. The CDR3 covers 12 residues. Germline V gene sequence: CDR1 KGHSH, CDR2 LQKENI. CDR3 nucleotide sequence: TGTGCCAGCTCACCGGGGAGGGTAGAGCAGTACTTC. Amino acid sequence: CASSPGRVEQYF.

This clone was recorded once. The chain uses TRBV27 and TRBJ1-6; D possibly corresponds to TRBD1 (5 bases). Trimming removed 6 bases at V and 10 bases at J, with 16 bases between. This CDR3 has 14 amino acids. CDR1 is MNHEY, CDR2 SMNVEV, per germline (reference sequence). Written as DNA, the CDR3 is TGTGCCAGCAGGATTGAGGGACTCAGCTCACCCCTCCACTTT. This sequence encodes CASRIEGLSSPLHF.